A selection of T cell receptor beta chains follows, all from one sample in a study of cytomegalovirus exposure and HLA in healthy donors. This table comes from immunoSEQ multiplex PCR, and its TCRdb copy is limited to in-frame clones, with some not included. The table includes 100,000 to 120,000 clones, 70% to 90% detected once. Specimen: PBMCs. Receptors originate from a woman aged 18-35 years in good health and CMV-seronegative. Both conserved end residues are part of each CDR3. The D gene is left open where the match is weak. The listing skips clone size in some rows; elsewhere it reads once, few, many or a size class.

CDR3 | DNA | size | J | V | D
CASSLGGTRDTQYF | TGTGCCAGCAGCCTGGGCGGGACCAGAGATACGCAGTATTTT | few | TRBJ2-3 | TRBV5-5 | .
CASSTSGGDTGELFF | TGCGCCAGCAGCACTAGCGGGGGGGACACCGGGGAGCTGTTTTTT | . | TRBJ2-2 | TRBV5-1 | TRBD2
CASSLRGQQVYGYTF | TGTGCCAGCAGTCTAAGGGGACAGCAAGTATATGGCTACACCTTC | . | TRBJ1-2 | TRBV28 | TRBD1
CASSLIDSNTEAFF | TGTGCCAGCAGTTTAATAGACAGTAACACTGAAGCTTTCTTT | . | TRBJ1-1 | TRBV2 | .
CASSARASYNEQFF | TGTGCCAGCAGTGCCAGGGCCTCCTACAATGAGCAGTTCTTC | . | TRBJ2-1 | TRBV27 | .
CASSTQYEKLFF | TGTGCCAGCAGCACCCAGTATGAAAAACTGTTTTTT | . | TRBJ1-4 | TRBV13 | .
CATAPDWMQETQYF | TGTGCCACAGCCCCGGACTGGATGCAAGAGACCCAGTACTTC | . | TRBJ2-5 | TRBV6-1 | .
CASSIRGTDEKLFF | TGTGCCAGTAGTATAAGAGGGACAGATGAAAAACTGTTTTTT | . | TRBJ1-4 | TRBV19 | TRBD1
CASGTGQGAVGEKLFF | TGTGCTAGTGGTACCGGGCAAGGGGCGGTGGGCGAAAAACTGTTTTTT | . | TRBJ1-4 | TRBV12-5 | .
CASSFSSHTDTQYF | TGTGCCAGCAGCTTTAGCTCCCACACAGATACGCAGTATTTT | . | TRBJ2-3 | TRBV7-9 | .
CASSLQGVGSPLHF | TGTGCCAGCAGCTTACAGGGGGTCGGATCACCCCTCCACTTT | . | TRBJ1-6 | TRBV7-9 | TRBD1
CASSLGDGEAFF | TGTGCCAGCAGTTTAGGAGACGGTGAAGCTTTCTTT | once | TRBJ1-1 | TRBV28 | .
CASSEWRQHTDTQYF | TGTGCCAGCAGTGAATGGAGACAGCACACAGATACGCAGTATTTT | . | TRBJ2-3 | TRBV6-1 | .
CASSYGQSSGANVLTF | TGTGCCAGCAGTTACGGGCAGTCCTCTGGGGCCAACGTCCTGACTTTC | . | TRBJ2-6 | TRBV6-6 | .
CASSADSPESPLHF | TGTGCCAGCAGTGCCGACAGCCCGGAATCACCCCTCCACTTT | few | TRBJ1-6 | TRBV25-1 | .
CASSPGGSYEQYF | TGTGCCAGCAGCCCGGGAGGGAGCTACGAGCAGTACTTC | . | TRBJ2-7 | TRBV7-2 | TRBD2
CASSYESTGWYRNEQFF | TGTGCCAGCAGTTACGAATCCACAGGGTGGTATCGCAATGAGCAGTTCTTC | . | TRBJ2-1 | TRBV7-2 | .
CASSLIQDTQYF | TGTGCCAGCAGCTTGATCCAGGATACGCAGTATTTT | once | TRBJ2-3 | TRBV7-6 | .
CAWRMGLTGTGSGELFF | TGTGCCTGGAGGATGGGCTTAACCGGGACAGGGTCCGGGGAGCTGTTTTTT | . | TRBJ2-2 | TRBV30 | TRBD1
CATLLAGGGVQETQYF | TGTGCCACCCTGCTAGCGGGGGGTGGAGTCCAAGAGACCCAGTACTTC | . | TRBJ2-5 | TRBV2 | TRBD2
CASSLSNYGNTIYF | TGTGCCAGCAGCCTCTCAAACTATGGAAACACCATATATTTT | . | TRBJ1-3 | TRBV7-8 | .
CASSPGQGARDTEAFF | TGTGCCAGCAGCCCGGGACAGGGGGCACGGGACACTGAAGCTTTCTTT | . | TRBJ1-1 | TRBV7-9 | TRBD1
CASRRQGNTEAFF | TGTGCCAGCAGACGACAAGGGAACACTGAAGCTTTCTTT | . | TRBJ1-1 | TRBV27 | .
CASSLRPGGRLDGYTF | TGTGCCAGCAGCTTACGGCCCGGAGGGAGGTTAGATGGCTACACCTTC | . | TRBJ1-2 | TRBV7-3 | .
CASSFWEGYTEAFF | TGTGCCAGCAGCTTTTGGGAGGGTTACACTGAAGCTTTCTTT | . | TRBJ1-1 | TRBV13 | .